These T cell receptor beta chains were read from a single sample in a study of blood T cells in healthy people across ages. TCRdb analysed the 5' RACE reads with MiXCR anew, one entry per CDR3 protein. The data hold about 720,000 distinct CDR3 sequences, with roughly 25% observed a single time. The sample was also reused in another study, on T cells of mothers and their children.

The sample consisted of blood. The receptors derive from a boy younger than 18 in good health. CDR3s include the opening cysteine and the closing phenylalanine or tryptophan. A D gene is named only where the DNA matches it firmly.

>TRBV28|TRBD2
CASSSPPYDCLAGGRREETQYF
>TRBV4-1|TRBD2
CASSLELAGVVEQYF
>TRBV3-1|.
CASSREYTGELFF
>TRBV4-3|.
CASSHRESGELFF
>TRBV18|.
CASLSEGEREKLFF
>TRBV24-1|.
CATSETLASSTDTQYF
>TRBV27|.
CASSSPQLGNTEAFF
>TRBV29-1|TRBD1
CSTRTGGIGEQYF
>TRBV4-3|TRBD1
CASSQYRGSYNEQFF
>TRBV11-1|.
CASSAPPVARGETQYF
>TRBV9|TRBD1
CASSPFHSGTGGKYEQYF
>TRBV29-1|.
CSAQSGSYEQYF
>TRBV18|TRBD1
CASSLGQGARGNEQFF
>TRBV12-3/TRBV12-4|TRBD2
CASSAWGRGAIQETQYF
>TRBV29-1|.
CSVEEMEHYGYTF
>TRBV28|TRBD2
CASSSRLAGGYVEQFF
>TRBV12-3/TRBV12-4|.
CASSSIGGDQPQHF
>TRBV5-1|.
CASSLAQVGEKLFF
>TRBV2|.
CASIEGGQADEKLFF
>TRBV6-5|TRBD1
CASSEQGNGYTF
>TRBV4-3|.
CASSQFRGDEKLFF
>TRBV5-1|.
CASRHEDRRNEKLFF
>TRBV6-6|.
CASSLMDPGSQETQYF
>TRBV29-1|.
CSVENTGVNTEAFF
>TRBV18|.
CASSLKDGETQYF
>TRBV28|.
CASSEDHYNEQFF
>TRBV28|TRBD1
CASRDRVGVAKNIQYF
>TRBV7-2|.
CASSFLPGDGELFF
>TRBV29-1|TRBD1
CSGRGGGQETQYF
>TRBV4-3|.
CASSQDLGGGAETQYF
>TRBV3-1|.
CASSQVFLTSGQETQYF
>TRBV6-6|TRBD1
CASSYWTGYSVYYEQYF
>TRBV28|.
CASASINQPQHF
>TRBV9|.
CASSVGWGGQETQYF
>TRBV4-3|.
CASSQGGMTGLGEKLFF
>TRBV12-3/TRBV12-4|.
CASSSLGDWQGYTF
>TRBV5-1|.
CASSLGRDLNGYTF
>TRBV28|.
CASSLSPWRGTETQYF
>TRBV21-1|.
CASSKGLGLADPEDTQYF
>TRBV18|.
CASSPGLQQHEAFF
>TRBV29-1|TRBD1
CSFGGPRTGSGYEQYF
>TRBV20-1|TRBD1
CSARVGGTYNEQFF